Below, one TCR beta chain is given with its context. The sample comes from a study of blood T cell repertoires in COVID-19. TCRdb keeps only in-frame clones here, not all; method: immunoSEQ multiplex PCR. The repertoire consists of 95,000 to 110,000 clones, with around 82% occurring once and the leading ten covering 13%. Losses at the gene ends were 4 bases for V and 7 bases for J; bases not matched to a gene: 8. The CDR3 totals 16 residues. CDR1 and CDR2 from the germline V gene are LGHNA and YSLEER. The rearrangement joins TRBV4-3 to TRBJ2-1; 12 bases align to TRBD1. The sequence came from a human donor in a cohort sampled during active or convalescent COVID-19. The specimen sequenced was peripheral blood. CDR3 region: CASSLRDRGLGNEQFF. DNA for the CDR3: TGCGCCAGCAGCCTCCGGGACAGGGGGCTTGGGAATGAGCAGTTCTTC.